The text below deals with one TCR beta chain. No cognate antigen has been identified for it. Within one base of it there is no much larger clone, and no base qualities were kept. The library came from multiplex PCR. These reads were obtained on an Illumina HiSeq 4000. TCR beta libraries were built with iRepertoire HTBI primers and Arm-PCR amplification of CDR3 regions. Before sequencing, the PCR products underwent gel purification. As for how the authors treated the data: A total of 62 TRBV and approximately 15 TRBJ segments were identified across samples and were used for gene usage analysis of CDR3 amino acid clonotypes. COPE and FqMerger were used to merge filtered high-quality paired reads into contigs. Contigs were aligned with BLAST to IMGT TRBV, TRBD and TRBJ reference genes, and CDR3 was defined per IMGT. Highly expanded clones were defined as clonotypes with a frequency above 0.1%. Shannon entropy served as the measure of repertoire diversity, while the Gini coefficient captured V-J evenness. Clonotypes shared by more than one individual were considered public. The raw public data were reprocessed by TCRdb itself: fastp quality trimming at Q25, MiXCR clonotype calling, in-frame beta chains only. Records with the same CDR3 protein are collapsed into one entry carrying the most frequent genes and DNA. TCRdb, not the original authors, processed these V and J calls. This sample has 300,000 or so distinct CDR3 sequences in its table, and about 18% of those were observed once. The ten most abundant clones make up roughly 27% of the sample.

The sample's time point label, in plain terms: persistent/refractory GD, antithyroid drugs over 5 years with positive TRAb. RNA was extracted from PBMCs in TRIzol for both TCR sequencing and RNA sequencing. The diagnosis of Graves' disease was made according to American Thyroid Association guidelines. The patients came from an endocrinology department in Xi'an, China. Each patient gave approximately 8.8 milliliters of peripheral blood, collected in an EDTA anticoagulant tube. Ficoll Paque Plus density gradient separation was used to isolate PBMCs, and no further T cell sorting was performed. An Agilent 2100 Bioanalyzer and agarose gel were used to assess RNA quality, and a NanoDrop 2000 was used to measure RNA concentration. This sample was taken from a study of regulatory T cells in long-lasting Graves disease (dated by TCRdb to about 2021). Study-wide context: To count as having persistent Graves' disease, a patient had to have received antithyroid drug treatment for over 5 years with TSH receptor autoantibodies remaining persistently positive. Peripheral blood TCR sequencing and RNA sequencing compared persistent Graves' disease patients with newly diagnosed Graves' disease patients. A total of around 35 samples underwent TCR sequencing, from about 13 patients with persistent Graves' disease and approximately 20 patients with newly diagnosed Graves' disease. Antithyroid drugs had been taken for approximately 10 years on average by persistent Graves' disease patients in the clinical cohort. The study was conducted in China and was registered as a clinical trial.

Findings and caveats that apply to the study as a whole: Preferential use of TRBV28, TRBJ1-2 and TRBJ2-5 was observed in persistent disease, whereas TRBV20-1 and TRBJ2-1 were favored in newly diagnosed disease. Patients with persistent disease shared more public clonotypes (approximately 2,500) than newly diagnosed patients did (more than 900). Only the TCR beta chain was sequenced and analyzed. Lower TCR Shannon entropy and fewer highly expanded clones were observed in persistent Graves' disease patients than in newly diagnosed patients, which suggested clonal expansion. The authors noted that the small sample size was a limitation that may lower accuracy. Peripheral blood alone was examined, since thyroid tissue, which constituted the primary lesion, could not be accessed.

From its cysteine to its phenylalanine, the CDR3 spans 14 amino acids. Only the CDR3 DNA is retained, 42 bases long and in frame from the first base. V and J are trimmed by 8 bases and 8 bases, and the gene matches miss 10 bases of the junction. The germline V gene supplies CDR1 MNHEY and CDR2 SVGEGT. The V gene is TRBV6-2 or TRBV6-3 and the J gene is TRBJ1-2; 11 central nucleotides agree with TRBD1. Here the sequenced sample was peripheral blood mononuclear cells (PBMCs), taken when the disease was refractory, from a patient treated with antithyroid drugs. The receptor's source is a female donor with Graves disease. The encoded CDR3 is CASRSRTGGEGYTF. The base sequence is TGTGCCAGCCGATCAAGGACAGGGGGCGAAGGCTACACCTTC.